The 25 T cell receptor beta chains listed next were all sequenced from one sample in a study of spatial heterogeneity in lung cancer. TCRdb analysed the 5' RACE reads with MiXCR anew, one entry per CDR3 protein. The sample yields tens of thousands of distinct CDR3 sequences, approximately 18% seen once. Time point: sample taken at primary tumor resection. Material for sequencing was whole RNA from tumor, nontumor lung or frozen PBMC, left unsorted. Specimen: PBMCs, collected at surgery. These receptors were collected from a male donor with early-stage non-small cell lung cancer.

The V and J genes are TRBV10-3 and TRBJ1-2; TRBD1 is a possible D gene (5 bases). V was clipped by 2 bases and J by 6 bases, with 13 bases between them. The CDR3 contains 14 residues. From germline, CDR1 is ENHRY and CDR2 SYGVKD. CDR3 bases: TGTGCCATCAGTGAGAACCAGGGCGAAGATGGCTACACCTTC. This encodes CAISENQGEDGYTF.

This chain joins TRBV20-1 and TRBJ1-1; D not certain. Germline loops: CDR1 DFQATT, CDR2 SNEGSKA (reference sequence). V was clipped by 0 bases and J by 4 bases, with 12 bases between them. The CDR3 loop spans 14 amino acids. This CDR3 reads CSARDVFVVTEAFF. The DNA for the CDR3 is TGCAGTGCTAGAGATGTGTTTGTGGTCACTGAAGCTTTCTTT.

The rearrangement links TRBV28 to TRBJ2-2; 8 bases are shared with TRBD1. Per the germline V gene, CDR1 is MDHEN and CDR2 is SYDVKM. The CDR3 length is 14 residues. After removal of 5 bases from V and 6 bases from J, the junction contained 5 bases not matched to a gene. CDR3 nucleotides: TGTGCCAGCAGTCCGGGACAGGCCCCCGGGGAGCTGTTTTTT. It encodes CASSPGQAPGELFF.

The gene calls are TRBV28 and TRBJ2-1, with no clear D. Trimming took 7 bases from V and 3 from J, leaving 13 bases between them. The CDR3 has 14 amino acids. Germline CDR1 reads MDHEN; CDR2 reads SYDVKM. CDR3 sequence (DNA): TGTGCCAGCATCCCAGGATCGGACTACAATGAGCAGTTCTTC. Its protein product is CASIPGSDYNEQFF.

At least ten counts were recorded for this clonotype. This sequence joins TRBV27 and TRBJ2-7, with 8 bases identical to TRBD2. Germline V lookup: CDR1 MNHEY, CDR2 SMNVEV (reference sequence). This CDR3 is built from 15 residues. The trim removed 6 bases at V and 6 bases at J, leaving 13 bases unmatched. Written as DNA, the CDR3 is TGTGCCAGCAGGCCAGCGGGAGCAATCCAGGGCGAGCAGTACTTC. This gives the protein CASRPAGAIQGEQYF.

Notes on this clonotype: Just one base apart from a much larger clone, this may be a read error. The gene calls are TRBV9 and TRBJ1-5; weak D call: TRBD1 (6 bases). Per the germline V gene, CDR1 is SGDLS and CDR2 is YYNGEE. This CDR3 has 14 residues. CDR3 residues: CVSSPGALNQPQHF. CDR3 nucleotides: TGTGTCAGCAGCCCAGGGGCCCTTAATCAGCCCCAGCATTTT.

The genes are TRBV6-2 or TRBV6-3 and TRBJ1-6; D is undetermined. The CDR3 is made up of 11 amino acids. V lost 8 bases to trimming and J lost 9 bases, with 8 bases between them. CDR1 and CDR2 (germline): MNHEY, SVGEGT. The chain's CDR3 is CASGILSPLHF. The CDR3 DNA reads as TGTGCCAGCGGCATTCTTTCACCCCTCCACTTT.

V gene TRBV6-7 combines with J gene TRBJ2-3; 7 bases match TRBD1. TRBV6-7 is sorted into the ORF group, with uncertain function. This CDR3 has 21 residues. The V segment lost 0 bases and the J segment 3 bases; nucleotides outside the gene matches: 21. The CDR3 sequence is CASSYSRAVSETGNDTDTQYF. For the CDR3, the DNA is TGTGCCAGCAGTTACTCGAGGGCAGTTAGCGAGACAGGGAATGATACAGATACGCAGTATTTT.

The table lists this clonotype with a few counts. The rearrangement joins TRBV29-1 to TRBJ1-1; D uncertain. CDR1 SQVTM and CDR2 ANQGSEA come from the germline V gene. The CDR3 has 13 amino acids. Trimming left V 4 bases short and J 1 base short, with 10 bases between. Written as DNA, the CDR3 is TGCAGCGTTGTGCCCCGGGGGAACACTGAAGCTTTCTTT. Amino acid sequence: CSVVPRGNTEAFF.

The gene calls are TRBV5-6 and TRBJ2-7; possibly TRBD1 or TRBD2 for D (5 bases each). The germline V gene encodes CDR1 SGHDT and CDR2 YYEEEE. V lost 2 bases and J 6 bases, leaving 12 bases between the germline ends. CDR3 length: 13 residues. CDR3 nucleotide sequence: TGTGCCAGCAGCTTCCCCTCGGGGCTCGAGCAGTACTTC. Amino acid sequence: CASSFPSGLEQYF.

The chain employs TRBV14 and TRBJ2-3; D possibly corresponds to TRBD2 (5 bases). Germline V gene data show CDR1 as SGHDN and CDR2 as FVKESK. CDR3 length: 14 amino acids. With 5 bases removed from V and 5 bases from J, the gap between germline ends came to 14 bases. The CDR3 protein is CASSADSLGDTQYF. As DNA, the CDR3 is TGTGCCAGCAGCGCGGACTCCCTCGGAGATACGCAGTATTTT. The complete variable domain, with remaining parts taken from reference TRBV14 and TRBJ2-3, reads EAGVTQFPSHSVIEKGQTVTLRCDPISGHDNLYWYRRVMGKEIKFLLHFVKESKQDESGMPNNRFLAERTGGTYSTLKVQPAELEDSGVYFCASSADSLGDTQYFGPGTRLTVL.

This clonotype was found a few times. The V and J genes are TRBV4-2 and TRBJ2-7; D call uncertain. The CDR3 is 14 amino acids. Per the germline V gene, CDR1 is LGHNA and CDR2 is YNFKEQ. Trimming cost V 0 bases and J 3 bases, with 9 bases left between them. For the CDR3, the DNA is TGTGCCAGCAGCCAAGATCGGCTTAACTACGAGCAGTACTTC. Translated, it gives CASSQDRLNYEQYF.

This clonotype was found a few times. The J gene is TRBJ2-7, the V gene TRBV6-5, with 8 bases matching TRBD1. J lost 3 bases, V lost 6 bases, and 7 bases had no gene match. This CDR3 spans 14 amino acids. Germline lookup yields CDR1 MNHEY and CDR2 SVGAGI. The DNA for the CDR3 is TGTGCCAGCAGGGACGACAGGGGAGGCTACGAGCAGTACTTC. Translating it yields CASRDDRGGYEQYF.

This clonotype came up many times. V and J are TRBV9 and TRBJ2-1; no reliable D call. The V gene's germline CDR1 is SGDLS and CDR2 YYNGEE. Trimming took 2 bases from V and 8 from J, leaving 23 bases between them. The length of the CDR3 is 17 residues. Here the CDR3 reads CASSVPPSGSSGDEQFF. For the CDR3, the DNA is TGTGCCAGCAGCGTCCCTCCCTCGGGTTCGTCTGGGGATGAGCAGTTCTTC.

The rearrangement links TRBV29-1 to TRBJ2-3; TRBD1 agrees at 7 bases. The CDR3 is 16 amino acids. Unmatched junction bases numbered 15, after V lost 7 bases and J lost 2 bases. Germline loops: CDR1 SQVTM, CDR2 ANQGSEA. As DNA, the CDR3 is TGCAGCGCCGAGGGGGCACAGGGATCGTCCACAGATACGCAGTATTTT. Encoded protein: CSAEGAQGSSTDTQYF.

The chain combines TRBV6-2 or TRBV6-3 with TRBJ1-1, with a possible D match to TRBD1 (6 bases). CDR1 is MNHEY, CDR2 SVGEGT, per germline. CDR3 size: 13 residues. V lost 10 bases and J 4 bases, leaving 16 bases between the germline ends. The CDR3 here is CAIRRPGATEAFF. The CDR3, as DNA: TGTGCCATACGGAGGCCAGGGGCCACTGAAGCTTTCTTT.

This clonotype was seen repeatedly, ten times or more. The gene calls are TRBV6-1 and TRBJ1-5, with 12 bases that match TRBD1. The V gene's germline CDR1 is MNHNS and CDR2 SASEGT. V lost 5 bases, J lost 2 bases, and 7 bases stayed unmatched. There are 17 residues in the CDR3. The CDR3 DNA is TGTGCCAGCAGTCCGGGACAGGGGGCCGGGGGCAATCAGCCCCAGCATTTT. This encodes CASSPGQGAGGNQPQHF.

The sample holds many counts of this clonotype. The V call is TRBV7-9, the J call TRBJ2-1; D possibly corresponds to TRBD2 (5 bases). The CDR3 loop spans 14 amino acids. The V gene's germline CDR1 is SEHNR and CDR2 FQNEAQ (reference sequence). The V and J ends lost 6 bases and 4 bases respectively, with 13 bases between them. Here the CDR3 reads CASSLIGVYNEQFF. CDR3 coding DNA: TGTGCCAGCAGTCTAATCGGGGTTTACAATGAGCAGTTCTTC.

This clonotype occurred a few times. The chain uses TRBV28 and TRBJ1-5; D uncertain. Trimming removed 6 bases from V and 0 bases from J, with 3 bases in between. The CDR3 covers 12 residues. Germline V lookup: CDR1 MDHEN, CDR2 SYDVKM. The chain's CDR3 is CASRVSNQPQHF. CDR3 bases: TGTGCCAGCAGGGTTAGCAATCAGCCCCAGCATTTT.

The chain couples TRBV7-8 to TRBJ2-3; unclear D gene. The length of the CDR3 is 15 residues. Trimming shortened V by 0 bases and J by 3 bases, and 10 bases separated the two germline ends. CDR1 is SGHVS, CDR2 FQNEAQ, per germline. CDR3 nucleotide sequence: TGTGCCAGCAGCTTAGCGTACGGTGGTACAGATACGCAGTATTTT. Residues: CASSLAYGGTDTQYF. Using reference TRBV7-8 and TRBJ2-3 for the parts outside the CDR3, the full variable domain is GAGVSQSPRYKVAKRGQDVALRCDPISGHVSLFWYQQALGQGPEFLTYFQNEAQLDKSGLPSDRFFAERPEGSVSTLKIQRTQQEDSAVYLCASSLAYGGTDTQYFGPGTRLTVL.

This clonotype occurred a few times. J is TRBJ2-2 and V is TRBV9; D might be TRBD1 or TRBD2, each matching 5 bases. The germline CDR1 and CDR2 sequences are SGDLS and YYNGEE. This CDR3 is 15 amino acids long. V gave up 1 base and J gave up 2 bases, with 9 bases separating them. DNA of the CDR3: TGTGCCAGCAGCGTAATAGGGGACAACACCGGGGAGCTGTTTTTT. Amino acid sequence: CASSVIGDNTGELFF.

This clonotype was counted a few times. V and J are TRBV7-2 and TRBJ2-4; D not certain. Trimming stripped 3 bases from V and 6 bases from J, with 9 bases between. Per germline, CDR1 SGHTA and CDR2 FQGNSA. The CDR3 has 13 amino acids. The CDR3 is CASSLVGLNIQYF. CDR3 DNA: TGTGCCAGCAGCTTGGTAGGGTTAAACATTCAGTACTTC. The variable domain in full, completed from reference TRBV7-2 and TRBJ2-4, reads GAGVSQSPSNKVTEKGKDVELRCDPISGHTALYWYRQSLGQGLEFLIYFQGNSAPDKSGLPSDRFSAERTGGSVSTLTIQRTQQEDSAVYLCASSLVGLNIQYFGAGTRLSVL.

This clonotype was counted a few times. This sequence joins TRBV24-1 and TRBJ2-1; D gene uncertain. The CDR3 covers 13 residues. Germline-derived CDR1 and CDR2 are KGHDR and SFDVKD. V was shortened by 5 bases and J by 5 bases, with 9 bases between the two germline ends. The CDR3, as DNA: TGTGCCACCAGTGGGGCTCGCAACAATGAGCAGTTCTTC. This encodes CATSGARNNEQFF.

This clonotype was counted ten times or more. V is TRBV2 and J is TRBJ2-7; 8 nucleotides match TRBD2. Trimming cost V 7 bases and J 6 bases; bases outside gene matches: 5. Per germline, CDR1 SNHLY and CDR2 FYNNEI. There are 12 residues in the CDR3. The CDR3: CASKGAGGEQYF. CDR3 bases: TGTGCCAGCAAAGGCGCGGGAGGCGAGCAGTACTTC. The full variable domain, with the rest looked up from reference TRBV2 and TRBJ2-7, is EPEVTQTPSHQVTQMGQEVILRCVPISNHLYFYWYRQILGQKVEFLVSFYNNEISEKSEIFDDQFSVERPDGSNFTLKIRSTKLEDSAMYFCASKGAGGEQYFGPGTRLTVT.

This clonotype was picked up many times. V usage is TRBV28 and J usage is TRBJ2-5; unclear D gene. V dropped 6 bases and J dropped 3 bases, with 8 bases sitting between them. CDR3 size: 12 residues. Germline-derived CDR1 and CDR2 are MDHEN and SYDVKM. In DNA form, the CDR3 reads TGTGCCAGCAGCTTACAAGAAGAGACCCAGTACTTC. Protein product: CASSLQEETQYF.